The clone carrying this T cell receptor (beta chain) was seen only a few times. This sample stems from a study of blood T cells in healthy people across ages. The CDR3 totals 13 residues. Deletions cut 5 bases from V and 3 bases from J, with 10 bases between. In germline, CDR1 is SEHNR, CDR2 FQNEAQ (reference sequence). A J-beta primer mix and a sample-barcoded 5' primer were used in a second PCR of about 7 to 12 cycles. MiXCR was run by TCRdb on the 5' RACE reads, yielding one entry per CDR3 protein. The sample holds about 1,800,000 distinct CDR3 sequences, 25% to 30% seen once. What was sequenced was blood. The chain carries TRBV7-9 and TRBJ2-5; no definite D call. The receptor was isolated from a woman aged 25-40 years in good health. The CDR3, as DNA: TGTGCCAGCAGCGAGATGGGGAAAGAGACCCAGTACTTC. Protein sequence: CASSEMGKETQYF.